Reported below is one T cell receptor (beta chain). The antigen is not known. In germline, CDR1 is SEHNR, CDR2 FQNEAQ (reference sequence). Trimming cost V 3 bases and J 0 bases, with 12 bases left between them. The CDR3 has 15 residues. The repertoire was sequenced with immunoSEQ multiplex PCR; TCRdb's copy has only in-frame clones and lacks some. The table has over 15,000 clones, approximately 78% seen once. The data stem from a study of OX40 agonist ivuxolimab in advanced cancers. For the study at large: Allowance was made for prior anti-PD-1, anti-PD-L1 or anti-CTLA-4 therapy, and roughly 40% had some. Study observations and caveats: Relative to CD4+ cells, CD8+ T cells on average had more expanded clones. At doses 0.1 to 3.0 mg/kg, CD4+ and CD8+ clones expanded. Low clonal expansion, among the lowest seen, marked partial responders at 0.1-3.0 mg/kg.

Sequencing used CD4+ or CD8+ T cells sorted from blood, obtained in a trial of the OX40 agonist ivuxolimab. The chain is built from TRBV7-9 and TRBJ2-7; D is unclear. This TCR came from an adult with an advanced solid tumor such as melanoma, head and neck, liver or kidney cancer. The CDR3 DNA is TGTGCCAGCAGCTTGGCCGAAATAAGCTCCTACGAGCAGTACTTC. Protein: CASSLAEISSYEQYF.